The 9 T cell receptor beta chains presented below share a single source sample, sequenced in a study of vaccination and CD4 T cells after COVID-19. These receptors are not linked to any known antigen. Treatment of the sample: approximately nine-day PBMC culture with coronavirus spike peptide pools or control peptides (ViraFEST assay). Sequencing of the DNA from cultured CD4+ T cells was carried out with the Oncomine TCR Beta short-read assay. TCRdb re-analysed the PCR reads in MiXCR, keeping a single row per CDR3 protein. This sample has about 10,000 distinct CDR3 sequences, with roughly 25% found just once. Sequenced here: CD4+ T cells from blood, cultured in vitro, sampled before SARS-CoV-2 vaccination. Receptor source: a human donor who received a COVID-19 vaccine.

The chain combines TRBV6-5 with TRBJ2-7, with TRBD2 identical over 9 bases. The CDR3 is made up of 16 amino acids. The germline V gene encodes CDR1 MNHEY and CDR2 SVGAGI. Trimming at V came to 3 bases and at J to 0 bases, leaving 6 bases not matched to a gene. The CDR3 sequence is CASSYSGGSLSYEQYF. The DNA for the CDR3 is TGTGCCAGCAGTTATAGCGGGGGTTCACTCTCCTACGAGCAGTACTTC.

The sample holds a few counts of this clonotype. The CDR3 DNA is TGTGCCAGCTCACCAAATACGTTGAGCACCTACGAGCAGTACTTC. Its protein product is CASSPNTLSTYEQYF. This chain joins TRBV18 and TRBJ2-7; D unresolved. Germline values: CDR1 KGHSH, CDR2 LQKENI. V was trimmed by 2 bases and J by 2 bases, leaving 13 bases between them. The CDR3 runs to 15 residues. The variable domain in full, with the rest retrieved from reference TRBV18 and TRBJ2-7, is NAGVMQNPRHLVRRRGQEARLRCSPMKGHSHVYWYRQLPEEGLKFMVYLQKENIIDESGMPKERFSAEFPKEGPSILRIQQVVRGDSAAYFCASSPNTLSTYEQYFGPGTRLTVT.

This clonotype appeared once. The rearrangement uses TRBV7-2 and TRBJ1-4; no definite D call. The V gene lost 3 bases and the J gene lost 7 bases, with 3 bases spanning the gap. The length of the CDR3 is 11 residues. The germline CDR1 and CDR2 sequences are SGHTA and FQGNSA. DNA of the CDR3: TGTGCCAGCAGCTTCGGTGAAAAACTGTTTTTT. Amino acid sequence: CASSFGEKLFF.

This clonotype was seen only a few times. This chain links TRBV21-1 with TRBJ1-2. TRBV21-1 has pseudogene status. The CDR3 consists of 17 residues. The CDR3 region is CASSKAVSAAAIRGYTF. CDR3 bases: TGTGCCAGCAGCAAAGCGGTTTCAGCCGCGGCGATACGGGGCTACACCTTC.

The V call is TRBV5-1, the J call TRBJ2-7; 7 nucleotides match TRBD2. The CDR3 is 14 amino acids. CDR1 is SGHRS, CDR2 YFSETQ, per germline. Unmatched junction bases numbered 6, after V lost 4 bases and J lost 2 bases. The CDR3 nucleotides read TGCGCCAGCAGCGCTGCAGCGGGGCCCTACGAGCAGTACTTC. It encodes CASSAAAGPYEQYF.

The chain has TRBV27 and TRBJ2-3; TRBD2 might be the D (5 bases). V was shortened by 0 bases and J by 2 bases, with 12 bases between the two germline ends. The CDR3 contains 16 residues. CDR1 MNHEY and CDR2 SMNVEV come from the germline V gene (reference sequence). For the CDR3, the DNA is TGTGCCAGCAGTTTATCGTCCCGGGGATCCACAGATACGCAGTATTTT. Translating it yields CASSLSSRGSTDTQYF.

This chain joins TRBV9 and TRBJ1-3; D not certain. Germline CDR1 and CDR2: SGDLS and YYNGEE. The CDR3 runs to 16 residues. V lost 2 bases, J lost 0 bases, and 12 bases lay in between. The CDR3 loop is CASSVGVMSSGNTIYF. Written as DNA, the CDR3 is TGTGCCAGCAGCGTCGGGGTCATGAGCTCTGGAAACACCATATATTTT.

This rearrangement joins TRBV10-3 to TRBJ2-7, with 9 bases lining up with TRBD2. The CDR3 has 14 residues. The germline V gene encodes CDR1 ENHRY and CDR2 SYGVKD. Trimming took 8 bases from V and 0 from J; bases not matched to a gene: 5. CDR3 sequence: CAIGASGDSYEQYF. CDR3 nucleotide sequence: TGTGCCATCGGGGCTAGCGGGGACTCCTACGAGCAGTACTTC.

The gene calls are TRBV25-1 and TRBJ2-1; 7 bases are a match to TRBD2. The CDR3 is 13 amino acids. CDR1 is MGHDK and CDR2 is SYGVNS in the germline V gene. After removal of 4 bases from V and 9 bases from J, the junction contained 6 bases not matched to a gene. The CDR3 bases are TGTGCCAGCAGTGGTGACTCGGGAGGTGAGCAGTTCTTC. Residues: CASSGDSGGEQFF. Variable domain in full (rest from reference TRBV25-1 and TRBJ2-1): EADIYQTPRYLVIGTGKKITLECSQTMGHDKMYWYQQDPGMELHLIHYSYGVNSTEKGDLSSESTVSRIRTEHFPLTLESARPSHTSQYLCASSGDSGGEQFFGPGTRLTVL.